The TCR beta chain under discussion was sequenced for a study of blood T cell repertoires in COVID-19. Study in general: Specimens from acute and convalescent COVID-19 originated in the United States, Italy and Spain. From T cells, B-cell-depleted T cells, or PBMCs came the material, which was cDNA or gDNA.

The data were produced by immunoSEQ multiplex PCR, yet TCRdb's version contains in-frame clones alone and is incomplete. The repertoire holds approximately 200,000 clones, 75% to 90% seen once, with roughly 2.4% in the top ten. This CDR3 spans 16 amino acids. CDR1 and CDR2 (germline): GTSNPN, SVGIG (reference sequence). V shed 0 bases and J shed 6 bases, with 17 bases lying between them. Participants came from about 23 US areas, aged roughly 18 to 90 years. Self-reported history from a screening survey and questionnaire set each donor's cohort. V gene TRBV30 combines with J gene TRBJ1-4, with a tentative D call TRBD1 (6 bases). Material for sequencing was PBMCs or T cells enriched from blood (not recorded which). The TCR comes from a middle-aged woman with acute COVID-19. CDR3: CAWSVSQGSRDEKLFF. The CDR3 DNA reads TGTGCCTGGAGTGTTAGTCAGGGGTCAAGGGATGAAAAACTGTTTTTT. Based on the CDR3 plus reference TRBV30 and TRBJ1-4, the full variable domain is SQTIHQWPATLVQPVGSPLSLECTVEGTSNPNLYWYRQAAGRGLQLLFYSVGIGQISSEVPQNLSASRPQDRQFILSSKKLLLSDSGFYLCAWSVSQGSRDEKLFFGSGTQLSVL.